This T cell receptor beta chain was recovered during a study of CD8 T cells in ankylosing spondylitis. This clonotype showed up many times. 5'-RACE, quantitative and with molecular barcodes, yielded the TCR beta libraries. Via MiXCR, TCRdb re-called the 5' RACE reads, giving one row per CDR3 protein. The sample has some 130,000 distinct CDR3 sequences, just under 7.5% seen once. The clonotype was recovered from a female donor with ankylosing spondylitis or in good health (not recorded which). The sequencing sample was made of blood, either unsorted or a sorted T cell fraction (not recorded which).

This CDR3 reads CASSQFPGTGGTGANVLTF. The CDR3 coding sequence is TGTGCCAGCAGCCAATTCCCCGGGACAGGGGGTACTGGGGCCAACGTCCTGACTTTC. The chain joins TRBV4-2 to TRBJ2-6; the match to TRBD1 covers 11 bases. The V gene's germline CDR1 is LGHNA and CDR2 YNFKEQ. The CDR3 is made up of 19 amino acids. The V gene end was trimmed by 2 bases and the J gene end by 2 bases; junction bases not matched to a gene: 8.